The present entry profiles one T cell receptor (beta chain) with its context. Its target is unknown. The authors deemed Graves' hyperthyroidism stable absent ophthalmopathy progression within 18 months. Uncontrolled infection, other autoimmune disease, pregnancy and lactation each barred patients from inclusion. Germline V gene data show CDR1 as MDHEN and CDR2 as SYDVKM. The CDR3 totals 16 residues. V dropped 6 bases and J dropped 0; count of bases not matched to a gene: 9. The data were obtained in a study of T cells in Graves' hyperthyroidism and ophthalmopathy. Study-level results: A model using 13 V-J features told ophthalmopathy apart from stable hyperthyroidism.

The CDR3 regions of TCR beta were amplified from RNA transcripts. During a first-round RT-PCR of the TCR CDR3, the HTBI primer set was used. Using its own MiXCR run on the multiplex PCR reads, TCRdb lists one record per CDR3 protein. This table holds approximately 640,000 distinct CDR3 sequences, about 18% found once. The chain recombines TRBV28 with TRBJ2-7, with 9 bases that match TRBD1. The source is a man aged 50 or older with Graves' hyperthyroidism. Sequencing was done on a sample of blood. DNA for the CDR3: TGTGCCAGCAGACCAACCGGGACAGGGTCCTCCTACGAGCAGTACTTC. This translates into CASRPTGTGSSYEQYF.